One and the same sample provided the 23 T cell receptor beta chains below, sequenced in a study of T cell responses to AZD1222 COVID-19 vaccine. The method was immunoSEQ multiplex PCR; TCRdb's version includes in-frame clones alone and lacks a portion of them. The table lists about 49,000 clones, around 85% of them singletons. The sequencing used peripheral blood, collected on day 0 of MenACWY control vaccination. These receptors were obtained from an adult in good health.

The gene calls are TRBV6-2 or TRBV6-3 and TRBJ2-2; D may be TRBD2 (6 bases). CDR3 length: 17 residues. Per germline, CDR1 MNHEY and CDR2 SVGEGT. Trimming left V 0 bases short and J 4 bases short, with 15 bases between. The CDR3, as DNA: TGTGCCAGCAGTTACTCGATCCTTTCAGCGGGCACCGGGGAGCTGTTTTTT. It specifies CASSYSILSAGTGELFF.

The gene calls are TRBV11-1 and TRBJ1-2; D uncertain. Trimming removed 3 bases from V and 7 bases from J, with 12 bases in between. Germline CDR1 SGHAT, CDR2 FQDESV (reference sequence). CDR3 length equals 13 residues. CDR3 loop: CASSFRPGSGYTF. In DNA, the CDR3 is TGTGCCAGCAGCTTCAGGCCGGGTTCTGGCTACACCTTC.

This chain connects TRBV6-1 to TRBJ2-3; D is ambiguous. Germline CDR1 MNHNS, CDR2 SASEGT. V was shortened by 2 bases and J by 4 bases, with 13 bases between the two germline ends. CDR3 length equals 15 residues. CDR3: CASSENPSFPDTQYF. CDR3 in DNA: TGTGCCAGCAGTGAAAATCCCAGTTTTCCAGATACGCAGTATTTT.

The chain employs TRBV28 and TRBJ1-6; 9 bases are shared with TRBD1. Germline V CDR1 and CDR2: MDHEN, SYDVKM. This CDR3 comprises 17 residues. After removal of 7 bases from V and 10 bases from J, the junction contained 17 bases not matched to a gene. The CDR3 DNA is TGTGCCAGCATATCCTTCGCCGGGACAGGGAGAAGGTCACCCCTCCACTTT. Its translation: CASISFAGTGRRSPLHF.

This chain joins TRBV28 and TRBJ2-1; 7 positions match TRBD2. Germline CDR1 is MDHEN and CDR2 is SYDVKM. Trimming removed 3 bases from V and 0 bases from J; junction bases left unmatched: 17. The CDR3 spans 20 residues. Here the CDR3 DNA reads TGTGCCAGCAGTTTCCTACTTGGCGGGTGGGGGGGATTCTCCTACAATGAGCAGTTCTTC. As protein: CASSFLLGGWGGFSYNEQFF.

The chain combines TRBV21-1 with TRBJ1-5. TRBV21-1 is a pseudogene segment. The CDR3 extends over 16 amino acids. CDR3: CASGAGDKGGSQPQHF. CDR3 nucleotide sequence: TGTGCCAGCGGAGCAGGGGACAAGGGAGGTTCTCAGCCCCAGCATTTT.

This chain uses TRBV9 with TRBJ2-5; the D gene is possibly TRBD2 (5 bases). Germline V gives CDR1 SGDLS, CDR2 YYNGEE. Trimming pared 4 bases from V and 5 bases from J, leaving 24 bases between. This CDR3 has 17 residues. The CDR3, as DNA: TGTGCCAGCAGCTCAGGAGTAGGGTTCGGGGTTGCGGAGACCCAGTACTTC. This gives the protein CASSSGVGFGVAETQYF.

This sequence joins TRBV6-1 and TRBJ1-5, with unresolved D. The CDR3 spans 15 residues. Trimming took off 3 bases at V and 2 bases at J, with 11 bases between the two ends. Germline loops: CDR1 MNHNS, CDR2 SASEGT. DNA of the CDR3: TGTGCCAGCAGTGATGCAGTAAGGGGCAATCAGCCCCAGCATTTT. It yields the protein CASSDAVRGNQPQHF.

The chain carries TRBV27 and TRBJ2-5, with D uncertain. Germline V gene data show CDR1 as MNHEY and CDR2 as SMNVEV (reference sequence). V lost 2 bases and J lost 3, with 19 bases in between. This CDR3 has 17 residues. The CDR3 region is CASSLKSWTGIKETQYF. CDR3 DNA: TGTGCCAGCAGTTTAAAATCTTGGACGGGTATAAAAGAGACCCAGTACTTC.

This chain connects TRBV24-1 to TRBJ2-1; 11 bases map to TRBD2. The CDR3 extends over 16 amino acids. The V gene's germline CDR1 is KGHDR and CDR2 SFDVKD. V lost 2 bases to trimming and J lost 8 bases; unmatched junction nucleotides: 7. The CDR3 loop is CATSDSILAGGDEQFF. In nucleotides, the CDR3 is TGTGCCACCAGTGATTCCATTCTAGCGGGAGGAGATGAGCAGTTCTTC.

The chain employs TRBV11-2 and TRBJ1-2; TRBD1 might be the D (5 bases). Trimming removed 1 base from V and 4 bases from J, with 7 bases in between. This CDR3 is built from 13 residues. Germline-derived CDR1 and CDR2 are SGHAT and FQNNGV. In DNA form, the CDR3 reads TGTGCCAGCAGCTTAGGACAGTTCTATGGCTACACCTTC. This sequence encodes CASSLGQFYGYTF.

The J gene is TRBJ2-1, the V gene TRBV5-5; TRBD1 aligns across 8 bases. Germline lookup yields CDR1 SGHKS and CDR2 YYEKEE (reference sequence). V shed 5 bases and J 6 bases; nucleotides not matched to a gene: 13. The CDR3 is made up of 16 amino acids. The CDR3 sequence is CASSPSAGGLGNEQFF. CDR3 sequence (DNA): TGTGCCAGCAGTCCAAGTGCAGGGGGCTTAGGCAATGAGCAGTTCTTC.

The rearrangement joins TRBV18 to TRBJ2-5, with 8 bases aligning to TRBD1. J gave up 3 bases and V 6 bases, and 6 bases lay outside the gene matches. Germline-derived CDR1 and CDR2 are KGHSH and LQKENI. The CDR3 is 14 amino acids. DNA for the CDR3: TGTGCCAGCTCCCTCGGGACAGGAGAAGAGACCCAGTACTTC. Protein sequence: CASSLGTGEETQYF.

The rearrangement links TRBV12-3 or TRBV12-4 to TRBJ2-5; no definite D call. V was clipped by 3 bases and J by 7 bases, with 12 bases between them. The CDR3 covers 13 residues. CDR3 in amino acids: CASSFSQRRTQYF. The CDR3 nucleotides read TGTGCCAGCAGTTTCAGTCAGAGGAGGACCCAGTACTTC.

This chain connects TRBV28 to TRBJ2-7; TRBD1 matches 12 bases. J lost 4 bases, V lost 3 bases, and 4 bases had no gene match. From germline, CDR1 is MDHEN and CDR2 SYDVKM. This CDR3 spans 15 amino acids. The CDR3 here is CASSFRGQGAYEQYF. The CDR3 DNA sequence: TGTGCCAGCAGTTTTAGGGGACAGGGGGCTTACGAGCAGTACTTC.

The J gene is TRBJ1-1, the V gene TRBV30, with D perhaps TRBD1 (6 bases). The CDR3 is made up of 12 amino acids. CDR1 GTSNPN and CDR2 SVGIG come from the germline V gene (reference sequence). With 8 bases removed from V and 0 bases from J, the gap between germline ends came to 10 bases. CDR3 sequence (DNA): TGTGCCCAACAGGGAATGAACACTGAAGCTTTCTTT. It specifies CAQQGMNTEAFF.

The chain recombines TRBV5-4 with TRBJ2-2, with 9 nucleotides matching TRBD1. The junction had 10 bases not matched to a gene; V was cut back by 7 bases and J by 3 bases. CDR1 SGHNT and CDR2 YYREEE come from the germline V gene (reference sequence). The CDR3 contains 16 residues. The CDR3 sequence is CASHSKQGAHTGELFF. CDR3 sequence (DNA): TGTGCCAGCCATTCAAAACAGGGGGCCCACACCGGGGAGCTGTTTTTT.

The V call is TRBV5-4, the J call TRBJ2-2; D perhaps matches TRBD2 (6 bases). Germline assignment: CDR1 SGHNT and CDR2 YYREEE (reference sequence). The CDR3 is made up of 19 amino acids. V gave up 0 bases and J gave up 0 bases, with 18 bases separating them. CDR3 amino acids: CASSLAEGRLGPNTGELFF. CDR3 DNA: TGTGCCAGCAGCTTGGCCGAAGGGCGACTAGGTCCGAACACCGGGGAGCTGTTTTTT.

The chain is built from TRBV7-2 and TRBJ1-1; tentative D call: TRBD1 (6 bases). V was cut by 0 bases and J by 1 base, with 9 bases left in between. This CDR3 is built from 15 residues. In germline, CDR1 is SGHTA, CDR2 FQGNSA. CDR3 DNA sequence: TGTGCCAGCAGCTTAGCAGGGGGACGGAACACTGAAGCTTTCTTT. It codes for CASSLAGGRNTEAFF.

The rearrangement uses TRBV10-1 and TRBJ1-3; D is unresolved. V shed 5 bases and J shed 4 bases, with 9 bases lying between them. Germline V CDR1 and CDR2: WNHNN, SYGVQD (reference sequence). This CDR3 comprises 13 residues. CDR3 bases: TGCGCCAGCAGTTTATCTTTCGGAAACACCATATATTTT. Protein product: CASSLSFGNTIYF.

The V call is TRBV3-1 (or the pseudogene TRBV3-2), the J call TRBJ1-1, with 7 bases identical to TRBD1. V was pared by 4 bases and J by 0 bases, with 5 bases of the junction left unmatched. The CDR3 contains 15 residues. Germline-derived CDR1 and CDR2 are LGHDT and YNNKEL (reference sequence). For the CDR3, the DNA is TGTGCCAGCAGCCCAGACAGGGTGGTGAACACTGAAGCTTTCTTT. Translating gives CASSPDRVVNTEAFF.

This sequence joins TRBV19 and TRBJ2-4; possibly TRBD2 for D (5 bases). The germline V gene has CDR1 LNHDA and CDR2 SQIVND (reference sequence). V was cut by 6 bases and J by 3 bases, with 12 bases left in between. The CDR3 sequence is 14 residues long. In nucleotides, the CDR3 is TGTGCCAGTAGCCATAAAGGAGGCAAAAACATTCAGTACTTC. This encodes CASSHKGGKNIQYF.

The chain uses TRBV28 and TRBJ1-1; D is undetermined. The length of the CDR3 is 12 residues. Germline V gene lookup returns CDR1 MDHEN and CDR2 SYDVKM. The V gene lost 2 bases and the J gene lost 6 bases, with 7 bases spanning the gap. CDR3 DNA sequence: TGTGCCAGCAGTTTACAGAGCCCTGAAGCTTTCTTT. It codes for CASSLQSPEAFF.